This TCR beta chain was observed in a study of T cells in Graves' hyperthyroidism and ophthalmopathy. General observations from the study: The blood repertoire included most of the expanded thyroid clonotypes above 0.001. Before onset, by a median of approximately 6.8 months, the model predicted ophthalmopathy.

Ophthalmopathy patients all had a Clinical Activity Score of at least 3, a NOSPECS grade of at least 4 and disease under 3 months old. Exclusions: uncontrolled infection, other autoimmune disease, pregnancy, lactation. This CDR3 has 12 residues. Germline V gene sequence: CDR1 SGHTA, CDR2 FQGNSA. V lost 1 base to trimming and J lost 7 bases, with 8 bases between them. With respect to this clonotype: The antigen remains unidentified.

Researchers amplified the TCR beta CDR3 regions from RNA transcripts. TCR CDR3 regions were first amplified by RT-PCR with HTBI primers. TCRdb re-analysed the multiplex PCR reads in MiXCR, keeping a single row per CDR3 protein. There are about half a million distinct CDR3 sequences in the sample; approximately 25% occur only once, and around 11% lies in the top ten. Sequenced: blood. The chain carries TRBV7-2 and TRBJ2-7, with D perhaps matching TRBD1 (5 bases). This TCR came from a young woman with Graves' ophthalmopathy. The chain's CDR3 is CASSLERTEQYF. The CDR3 nucleotides read TGTGCCAGCAGCTTAGAAAGGACAGAGCAGTACTTC.